One sample yielded the 16 T cell receptor beta chains listed below, sequenced in a study of blood T cell repertoires in COVID-19. The protocol was immunoSEQ multiplex PCR, while the TCRdb copy is restricted to in-frame clones and leaves out a portion. The table records approximately 240,000 clones, approximately 80% of them present only once. Specimen: peripheral blood. The receptors derive from a woman in her thirties or forties who had recovered from COVID-19.

The count of this clone is one. This chain joins TRBV7-8 and TRBJ2-1; TRBD1 aligns across 9 bases. V lost 6 bases and J lost 7; bases outside the gene matches: 7. Germline CDR1 reads SGHVS; CDR2 reads FQNEAQ. The CDR3 is made up of 14 amino acids. CDR3 nucleotides: TGTGCCAGCAGTCCCGGGACAGGGAAGAATGAGCAGTTCTTC. This encodes CASSPGTGKNEQFF.

This clone was observed once. The V call is TRBV5-1, the J call TRBJ2-7, with 7 bases matching TRBD2. Germline CDR1 is SGHRS and CDR2 is YFSETQ. This CDR3 comprises 16 residues. V gave up 3 bases and J gave up 1 base; unmatched junction bases: 10. This chain's CDR3 is CASSSSPGRGSYEQYF. DNA for the CDR3: TGCGCCAGCAGCTCCTCCCCGGGGCGGGGGTCCTACGAGCAGTACTTC.

The chain couples TRBV11-2 to TRBJ2-1; possibly TRBD1 for D (6 bases). V lost 5 bases and J 1 base, leaving 9 bases between the germline ends. The CDR3 length is 14 residues. Germline CDR1 and CDR2: SGHAT and FQNNGV. This CDR3 is CASSQGSSYNEQFF. The CDR3 nucleotides read TGTGCCAGCAGCCAGGGGTCGTCCTACAATGAGCAGTTCTTC.

This clone came up a few times. The J gene is TRBJ2-1, the V gene TRBV6-5; D is unclear. Trimming left V 8 bases short and J 1 base short, with 12 bases between. CDR3 length: 14 residues. CDR1 is MNHEY, CDR2 SVGAGI, per germline. The chain's CDR3 is CASASSSSYNEQFF. In DNA, the CDR3 is TGTGCCAGCGCTAGTAGTTCGTCCTACAATGAGCAGTTCTTC.

The J gene is TRBJ2-3, the V gene TRBV9, with 10 bases fitting TRBD2. CDR1 is SGDLS and CDR2 is YYNGEE in the germline V gene. This CDR3 has 15 residues. After removal of 2 bases from V and 7 bases from J, the junction contained 7 bases not matched to a gene. CDR3 sequence (DNA): TGTGCCAGCAGCGTTGGACTAGCGGTGGAGAATACGCAGTATTTT. This gives the protein CASSVGLAVENTQYF.

The chain employs TRBV21-1 and TRBJ1-5; the table's D call TRBD1 went unverified against the DNA. TRBV21-1 is labeled a pseudogene. The CDR3 has 15 amino acids. CDR3 coding DNA: TGTGCCAGCGTTATCAGGGTCGGCGGCAATCAGCCCCAGCATTTT. Protein: CASVIRVGGNQPQHF.

The chain joins TRBV5-5 to TRBJ2-1; D gene uncertain. The V end was cut by 1 base, the J end by 4 bases, with 6 bases between. Germline-derived CDR1 and CDR2 are SGHKS and YYEKEE (reference sequence). The CDR3 has 13 amino acids. The CDR3 sequence: CASSLSLYNEQFF. The CDR3 DNA follows: TGTGCCAGCAGCTTGTCACTGTACAATGAGCAGTTCTTC.

The chain uses TRBV3-1 (or the pseudogene TRBV3-2) and TRBJ2-5; D might be TRBD1 (5 bases). V was shortened by 7 bases and J by 5 bases, with 5 bases between the two germline ends. CDR1 and CDR2 (germline): LGHDT, YNNKEL (reference sequence). The CDR3 has 10 residues. As DNA, the CDR3 is TGTGCCAGCAAGGGGGAGACCCAGTACTTC. Its protein product is CASKGETQYF.

This clone showed up just a few times. This chain joins TRBV28 and TRBJ2-3, with TRBD1 identical over 7 bases. This CDR3 has 15 residues. CDR1 and CDR2 (germline): MDHEN, SYDVKM. V gave up 3 bases and J gave up 1 base; unmatched junction bases: 4. In DNA, the CDR3 is TGTGCCAGCAGTTTGTGGCAGGGGGGCACAGATACGCAGTATTTT. Protein product: CASSLWQGGTDTQYF.

This chain joins TRBV7-9 and TRBJ1-1, with a possible D match to TRBD1 (6 bases). CDR1 is SEHNR and CDR2 is FQNEAQ in the germline V gene (reference sequence). This CDR3 has 13 residues. The V end lost 2 bases, the J end lost 7 bases, and 11 bases lay between the germline ends. CDR3 region: CASSLFQDSEAFF. CDR3 DNA sequence: TGTGCCAGCAGCTTATTTCAGGACAGTGAAGCTTTCTTT.

This clone was observed a handful of times. This rearrangement joins TRBV7-9 to TRBJ1-1; 7 positions agree with TRBD1. The CDR3 runs to 14 residues. J was trimmed by 0 bases and V by 3 bases; bases with no gene match: 1. Germline V gives CDR1 SEHNR, CDR2 FQNEAQ (reference sequence). CDR3 DNA: TGTGCCAGCAGCTTGGGGACAGTGAACACTGAAGCTTTCTTT. Translated: CASSLGTVNTEAFF. Drawing the rest from reference TRBV7-9 and TRBJ1-1, the complete variable domain is DTGVSQNPRHKITKRGQNVTFRCDPISEHNRLYWYRQTLGQGPEFLTYFQNEAQLEKSRLLSDRFSAERPKGSFSTLEIQRTEQGDSAMYLCASSLGTVNTEAFFGQGTRLTVV.

This clone appeared once. The chain has TRBV7-2 and TRBJ1-5, with D unresolved. V was cut by 2 bases and J by 8 bases, with 10 bases left in between. The length of the CDR3 is 13 residues. CDR1 SGHTA and CDR2 FQGNSA come from the germline V gene. CDR3 in amino acids: CASSLRVLEPQHF. CDR3 nucleotide sequence: TGTGCCAGCAGCTTACGGGTCTTGGAGCCCCAGCATTTT.

This chain uses TRBV5-1 with TRBJ2-7; the match to TRBD2 covers 11 bases. CDR3 length: 16 amino acids. V gave up 4 bases and J gave up 5 bases; unmatched junction bases: 11. Germline CDR1 SGHRS, CDR2 YFSETQ. The CDR3 DNA reads as TGCGCCAGCAGCCTAGGGAATAGCGGGGGGGCCAACGAGCAGTACTTC. Residues: CASSLGNSGGANEQYF. Full variable domain (remainder filled in from reference TRBV5-1 and TRBJ2-7): KAGVTQTPRYLIKTRGQQVTLSCSPISGHRSVSWYQQTPGQGLQFLFEYFSETQRNKGNFPGRFSGRQFSNSRSEMNVSTLELGDSALYLCASSLGNSGGANEQYFGPGTRLTVT.

The V gene is TRBV5-1, the J gene TRBJ2-1, with 9 bases matching TRBD2. V was pared by 3 bases and J by 6 bases, with 10 bases of the junction left unmatched. The germline gives CDR1 SGHRS, CDR2 YFSETQ. The CDR3 is 16 residues long. CDR3 bases: TGCGCCAGCAGCTCCATAGCGGGGGTACCTGGCAATGAGCAGTTCTTC. It yields the protein CASSSIAGVPGNEQFF.

This chain connects TRBV19 to TRBJ1-1; D gene uncertain. V was clipped by 5 bases and J by 5 bases, with 15 bases between them. The CDR3 contains 14 residues. Germline V gives CDR1 LNHDA, CDR2 SQIVND (reference sequence). The CDR3 nucleotides are TGTGCCAGTAGTTCACACCCCAGAGGAACTGAAGCTTTCTTT. It is translated as CASSSHPRGTEAFF.

Worth noting for this clone: Other nucleotide sequences from this sample produce the same CDR3. The chain links TRBV18 to TRBJ2-5; D gene unclear. Germline-derived CDR1 and CDR2 are KGHSH and LQKENI. Trimming removed 0 bases at V and 3 bases at J, with 5 bases between. CDR3 size: 13 residues. This CDR3 is CASSPPTEETQYF. CDR3 bases: TGTGCCAGCTCACCACCTACTGAAGAGACCCAGTACTTC.